This T cell receptor beta chain was obtained from a study of blood T cells in healthy people across ages (dated by TCRdb to the mid-2010s). The study in broad terms: In model experiments, template switching captured about one uniquely barcoded TCR beta cDNA molecule for every two T cells. Donors of different ages were randomly distributed across sequencing lanes to avoid experimental bias. Four age groups were formed from the donors: young (average approximately 15 years), middle-aged (approximately 42), aged (62) and long-lived (around 82). The study analyzed two additional independent replicas of 1 million unique cDNA reads from the same blood draw for two donors, one aged 18 to 29 and one aged 80 or older. To track age-related changes in TCR beta repertoire diversity, the study relied on deep sequencing normalized with unique cDNA molecular identifiers. General conclusions and limits of the study: A strong correlation was found between observed TCR beta diversity and the percentage of naive T cells measured by flow cytometry. Estimates of total diversity based on one million sequenced T cells were regarded as lower bounds and as underestimates. Compared with the aged group, more naive CD4+ T cells, fewer expanded clones and increased TCR diversity were shown by the long-lived group, suggesting age selection. Because profiling used bulk unsorted PBMCs, naive and antigen-experienced compartments could not be compared conclusively. Donor CMV infection status was unknown, potentially confounding age-related changes in expanded clonotypes. Observed TCR beta diversity per million T cells fell roughly linearly with age, and a significant reduction was already apparent by age around 40.

Libraries were built with 5' RACE. TCRdb records Illumina HiSeq 2500 as the sequencer. A second PCR of about 6 to 11 cycles was performed with a sample-barcoded 5' primer and a J-beta primer mix. A template-switch 5' adaptor carrying 12 random nucleotides introduced a unique molecular identifier onto each TCR beta cDNA molecule. At least 2.5 million CDR3-containing paired-end reads were obtained from each sample. First-strand cDNA synthesis was performed from all RNA using the Mint cDNA synthesis kit, with priming by a TRBC-specific oligonucleotide. After uracil-DNA glycosylase treatment, a first 18-cycle PCR used universal primers M1SS and BC2_uni_R on all cDNA. Per the source publication's procedure: Each sample was normalized by randomly selecting 1 million high-quality reads, each carrying a distinct molecular identifier. Instead of being binned into consensus sequences, reads with shared molecular identifiers were discarded. MiTCR, run with a Q25 quality threshold and the strictest error-elimination algorithm, handled CDR3 identification, clonotype clustering and error correction. A nonparametric unseen species model with Euler transformation was used to estimate lower-bound total TCR beta diversity. Using fastp trimming at Q25 and MiXCR clonotype assembly, TCRdb reanalyzed the public sequencing data and kept in-frame beta chains. For every CDR3 protein sequence, its rows merge into one entry that carries the most common genes and DNA. What appears here as the V and J calls and clone size reflects TCRdb's work, not the paper's. Recorded for this sample are about 680,000 distinct CDR3 sequences; about 52% of them occurred a single time. The ten largest clones take up 30% to 40% of the sample.

Regarding this clonotype: The specificity of this receptor is unknown. Per-nucleotide qualities are absent, and no much larger clonotype sits a single base away.

V lost 7 bases and J lost 4 bases; the stretch between them is 25 bases long. From its cysteine to its phenylalanine, the CDR3 spans 16 amino acids. Only the CDR3 region is kept as DNA, spanning 48 bases read in frame from base 1. From a lookup of the germline V gene (reference sequence), CDR1 and CDR2 are DFQATT and SNEGSKA. The approximately 41 donors, aged about 6 to 95 years, were systemically healthy Caucasian individuals from Russia. Each donor gave 8 to 10 milliliters of peripheral blood, collected into EDTA-treated Vacutainer tubes. Ficoll-Paque density-gradient centrifugation was used to isolate PBMCs, with at least 6 million per sample. Trizol reagent was used to extract total RNA from PBMCs, with at least 5.5 micrograms per sample. The percentages of naive CD45RAhigh/CD27high T cells were determined by flow cytometry on a PBMC aliquot from every donor.

The origin of this receptor is a woman in her fifties or sixties in good health. The chain joins TRBV20-1 to TRBJ2-5; TRBD2 is possibly the D segment (6 matching bases). Sequenced: blood. The bases are TGCAGTGGCAATTTCCAGGAGGGGCCCGGGCGAGAGACCCAGTACTTC. This sequence encodes CSGNFQEGPGRETQYF.